The rows below give T cell receptor beta chains drawn from one sample of a study of T cell responses to AZD1222 COVID-19 vaccine. Assay: immunoSEQ multiplex PCR; the TCRdb copy retains only in-frame clones and omits some. This table has around 100,000 clones, approximately 88% appearing once. Source: peripheral blood, taken on day 0 of AZD1222 vaccination. The receptors were gathered from an adult in good health. Each CDR3 is given without its conserved first and last residue. Fields, in order: CDR3 protein, V gene.

cdr3_aa: ASSLGPEGASYNEQF; v_call: TRBV28
cdr3_aa: ASRSRAQETQY; v_call: TRBV5-8
cdr3_aa: ASSFMGRGELF; v_call: TRBV28
cdr3_aa: ASSLRRGVNEQF; v_call: TRBV7-2
cdr3_aa: ASLPPHQETQY; v_call: TRBV7-9
cdr3_aa: ASSLRQGQETQY; v_call: TRBV28
cdr3_aa: ASSVGGETQY; v_call: TRBV18
cdr3_aa: ASSLVLAGMYEQF; v_call: TRBV7-9
cdr3_aa: ASSLGGGGTEAF; v_call: TRBV27
cdr3_aa: ASSQGGEDEKLF; v_call: TRBV4-2
cdr3_aa: ASTADSLNQPQH; v_call: TRBV19
cdr3_aa: ASRPNRGRINEQF; v_call: TRBV6-5
cdr3_aa: ASSDLPGQGNSPLH; v_call: TRBV28
cdr3_aa: ASSGQGIPEAF; v_call: TRBV6-2/TRBV6-3
cdr3_aa: ASGPNNEQF; v_call: TRBV7-3
cdr3_aa: ASSLTSTGRRKETQY; v_call: TRBV7-9
cdr3_aa: ASSFRDSTDTQY; v_call: TRBV11-2
cdr3_aa: ASSLPLGGLTYEQY; v_call: TRBV28
cdr3_aa: ASVLPLLTNEQF; v_call: TRBV7-2
cdr3_aa: ASSLSPELYGYT; v_call: TRBV5-1
cdr3_aa: ASSQGGEQY; v_call: TRBV3-1/TRBV3-2
cdr3_aa: ASRPQGRYDYGYT; v_call: TRBV19
cdr3_aa: SASRQGIYGYT; v_call: TRBV20-1
cdr3_aa: ASRNRGLNTEAF; v_call: TRBV6-5
cdr3_aa: ASSSPPLAGVGNEQF; v_call: TRBV28
cdr3_aa: AISEMRGEQY; v_call: TRBV10-3
cdr3_aa: ASTPGLGNQPQH; v_call: TRBV6-5
cdr3_aa: ASTPGRGLSYGYT; v_call: TRBV6-5
cdr3_aa: ASSLTQGGTEAF; v_call: TRBV4-3
cdr3_aa: ASSEHTGELF; v_call: TRBV2
cdr3_aa: ASSQGGDSNQPQH; v_call: TRBV4-1
cdr3_aa: ASSTGLAGGYEQY; v_call: TRBV19
cdr3_aa: ASSSRDSNRETQY; v_call: TRBV7-9
cdr3_aa: SVEGLAGMYEQY; v_call: TRBV29-1
cdr3_aa: ASGTGQF; v_call: TRBV11-2
cdr3_aa: ASSPRLNNEQF; v_call: TRBV18
cdr3_aa: ASSSTSTETQY; v_call: TRBV5-1
cdr3_aa: ASSQDRAPNSPLH; v_call: TRBV18
cdr3_aa: ASSLAGGNSGANVLT; v_call: TRBV5-1
cdr3_aa: ASSFEWNQYGYT; v_call: TRBV28
cdr3_aa: ASSLVKGPQETQY; v_call: TRBV5-4
cdr3_aa: ATTENYGYT; v_call: TRBV6-5
cdr3_aa: ASSLSSSQY; v_call: TRBV28
cdr3_aa: ASSERMSPSNEKLF; v_call: TRBV2
cdr3_aa: ASRGGGQETQY; v_call: TRBV5-1
cdr3_aa: ASSRQGDYGYT; v_call: TRBV6-5
cdr3_aa: ASSYSSGGSTDTQY; v_call: TRBV6-5
cdr3_aa: ASSLRAQGLKDSPLH; v_call: TRBV5-1
cdr3_aa: ASSLEGWTGTTYEQY; v_call: TRBV5-6
cdr3_aa: ASSQGPVYNEQF; v_call: TRBV14
cdr3_aa: ASSNRQGRNEQF; v_call: TRBV9
cdr3_aa: ASSLRYRGEEQY; v_call: TRBV28
cdr3_aa: ASSPRNTGELF; v_call: TRBV18
cdr3_aa: ASSLSQGTEAF; v_call: TRBV5-1